These T cell receptor beta chains were read from a single sample in a study of blood T cell repertoires in COVID-19. Measured with immunoSEQ multiplex PCR; TCRdb has only the in-frame clones, and not every one. The sample gives more than 70,000 clones, around 79% of which show up once; roughly 22% is in the top ten. The specimen sequenced was peripheral blood. These receptors all come from a human donor in a cohort sampled during active COVID-19. Both conserved end residues are part of each CDR3. D genes are given only for firm matches. Some rows have no size entry. The others give once, few or many, or a class for an expanded clone.

clone_size	d_call	v_call	j_call	cdr3_nt	cdr3_aa
NA	NA	TRBV20-1	TRBJ2-6	TGCAGTGCTAGTCCAGGTAGCTCTGGGGCCAACGTCCTGACTTTC	CSASPGSSGANVLTF
NA	NA	TRBV2	TRBJ2-1	TGTGCCAGCAGTGATTTCCTGACTAGTAGGTCTAATGAGCAGTTCTTC	CASSDFLTSRSNEQFF
NA	NA	TRBV27	TRBJ1-5	TGTGCCAGCAGTACCCACAGATATCAGCCCCAGCATTTT	CASSTHRYQPQHF
once	TRBD1	TRBV19	TRBJ2-1	TGTGCCGGACGACAGGGTCGGGGCAATGAGCAGTTCTTC	CAGRQGRGNEQFF
NA	TRBD1	TRBV7-7	TRBJ2-5	TGTGCTAGCAGCCCTCTCGTGGACAGGGTGGGGGAGACCCAGTACTTC	CASSPLVDRVGETQYF
NA	TRBD1	TRBV5-1	TRBJ2-1	TGCGCCAGCAGCTTGGAGGGACAGAATTACAATGAGCAGTTCTTC	CASSLEGQNYNEQFF
NA	TRBD1	TRBV19	TRBJ1-2	TGTGCCAGTAGTACCTCCGGGACAGGGGGTCGTTATGGCTACACCTTC	CASSTSGTGGRYGYTF
NA	NA	TRBV4-2	TRBJ2-7	TGTGCCAGCAGCCAAGTGGGCCAAGACTCCTACGAGCAGTACTTC	CASSQVGQDSYEQYF
NA	NA	TRBV7-9	TRBJ2-5	TGTGCCAGCAGCCCCAGACAGGTGATTTCAGAGACCCAGTACTTC	CASSPRQVISETQYF
NA	NA	TRBV7-9	TRBJ1-6	TGTGCCAGCAGCGCTGCCACGGGGGATTCACCCCTCCACTTT	CASSAATGDSPLHF
NA	TRBD2	TRBV7-7	TRBJ2-1	TGTGCTAGCAGCCCGGGACTAGCGGTTAATGAGCAGTTCTTC	CASSPGLAVNEQFF
NA	NA	TRBV6-6	TRBJ1-1	TGTGCCAGCAAGCGAGTTCAAGTCTGGTTGAACACTGAAGCTTTCTTT	CASKRVQVWLNTEAFF
NA	TRBD2	TRBV19	TRBJ2-7	TGTGCCAGTAGCCCCACTAGCGGGAGCTCCTACGAGCAGTACTTC	CASSPTSGSSYEQYF
NA	TRBD1	TRBV12-5	TRBJ2-5	TGTGCTAGTGCCTCGGGACAGGGGAAACAAGAGACCCAGTACTTC	CASASGQGKQETQYF
NA	NA	TRBV19	TRBJ2-3	TGTGCCAGTAGTATGGATAGCGGTAGCACAGATACGCAGTATTTT	CASSMDSGSTDTQYF
NA	TRBD1	TRBV6-2/TRBV6-3	TRBJ1-5	TGTGCCAGCAGTTACGAGGGGGCAAGAAATCAGCCCCAGCATTTT	CASSYEGARNQPQHF
NA	NA	TRBV18	TRBJ2-7	TGTGCCAGCTCACCTGCGGTGGAGAACTACGAGCAGTACTTC	CASSPAVENYEQYF
NA	TRBD2	TRBV11-2	TRBJ2-1	TGTGCCAGCAGCCCGGGACTAGCGGGACCTCCCTACAATGAGCAGTTCTTC	CASSPGLAGPPYNEQFF
NA	NA	TRBV5-1	TRBJ2-5	TGCGCCAGCAGCTTGGCCGCAGGGCTAGAGACCCAGTACTTC	CASSLAAGLETQYF
NA	NA	TRBV19	TRBJ2-3	TGTGCCAGTAGTACGGCAGGGACAACTGTGGTTAGCACAGATACGCAGTATTTT	CASSTAGTTVVSTDTQYF
NA	NA	TRBV4-2	TRBJ1-1	TGTGCCAGCAGCCCAAGGGGAACAGGGAACACTGAAGCTTTCTTT	CASSPRGTGNTEAFF
NA	NA	TRBV15	TRBJ2-7	TGTGCCACCAGTTCGGACATGAGCTCCTACGAGCAGTACTTC	CATSSDMSSYEQYF
NA	NA	TRBV24-1	TRBJ2-2	TGTGCCACCAGTGATTATACCGGGAGTGGGGACACCGGGGAGCTGTTTTTT	CATSDYTGSGDTGELFF